This T cell receptor (beta chain) came from a study of PD-L1 blockade in urothelial cancer. This CDR3 has 14 amino acids. Germline CDR1 and CDR2: KGHSY and FQNENV. Trimming took 5 bases from V and 0 from J, leaving 8 bases between them. The repertoire was sequenced with immunoSEQ multiplex PCR; TCRdb's copy has only in-frame clones and lacks some. The sample yields tens of thousands of clones, around 74% seen once. Time point defined: pretreatment peripheral blood. The source was PBMCs, collected around atezolizumab (anti-PD-L1) treatment. The clonotype comes from a man aged 70-80 years with urothelial cancer. The rearrangement uses TRBV16 and TRBJ1-5, with D perhaps matching TRBD1 (5 bases). The CDR3: CASSGGYSNQPQHF. CDR3 sequence (DNA): TGTGCCAGCAGCGGGGGGTATAGCAATCAGCCCCAGCATTTT.